This T cell receptor (beta chain) was identified in a study of shared clonotypes between healthy human individuals. Overall study context: The cohort comprised a couple of women and a few men. Their ages spanned 18 to 49 years.

Whole-study findings and limits: Represented diversity, genetic and exposure-history alike, was limited by few donors.

About this clone: The antigen is not known.

Among the donors, all were Caucasian adults who lived in Nashville, Tennessee. In the CD4+ fraction, cells were divided into CD45RA+ naive and CD45RA-negative memory subsets. Libraries were prepared by immunoSEQ multiplex PCR; TCRdb keeps only in-frame clonotypes and omits some of them. The table shows roughly 1,600,000 clones, with around 98.5% occurring only once. This TCR came from a man aged 25-40 years in good health. Sequencing was done on a sample of naive CD4+ T cells sorted from blood. Subset denoted: CD45RA+ positively selected.

The CDR3 bases are TGTGCCATCAGCGGACCGAGTCTAGAGCAGTACTTC. It is translated as CAISGPSLEQYF. V usage is TRBV10-3 and J usage is TRBJ2-7; D is undetermined. CDR3 size: 12 residues. V was shortened by 6 bases and J by 7 bases, with 13 bases between the two germline ends. CDR1 is ENHRY, CDR2 SYGVKD, per germline.